This T cell receptor (beta chain) was recovered during a study of blood T cell repertoires in COVID-19. Study overall: Italy, Spain and the United States were the sources of the convalescent and acute COVID-19 samples.

TCRdb's table, derived via immunoSEQ multiplex PCR, lists solely in-frame clones and lacks some. The table lists some 200,000 clones, less than 95% of them singletons. The origin of this receptor is a man aged 30 to 39 with COVID-19, enrolled during active disease. The specimen was peripheral blood.

CDR3 region: CASSTQINTEAFF. Here the CDR3 DNA reads TGTGCCAGTAGCACACAGATAAACACTGAAGCTTTCTTT. The chain recombines TRBV19 with TRBJ1-1; no reliable D call. Germline V gives CDR1 LNHDA, CDR2 SQIVND (reference sequence). The ends were cut back, 6 bases at V and 2 bases at J, with 10 bases in the middle. The CDR3 contains 13 residues.